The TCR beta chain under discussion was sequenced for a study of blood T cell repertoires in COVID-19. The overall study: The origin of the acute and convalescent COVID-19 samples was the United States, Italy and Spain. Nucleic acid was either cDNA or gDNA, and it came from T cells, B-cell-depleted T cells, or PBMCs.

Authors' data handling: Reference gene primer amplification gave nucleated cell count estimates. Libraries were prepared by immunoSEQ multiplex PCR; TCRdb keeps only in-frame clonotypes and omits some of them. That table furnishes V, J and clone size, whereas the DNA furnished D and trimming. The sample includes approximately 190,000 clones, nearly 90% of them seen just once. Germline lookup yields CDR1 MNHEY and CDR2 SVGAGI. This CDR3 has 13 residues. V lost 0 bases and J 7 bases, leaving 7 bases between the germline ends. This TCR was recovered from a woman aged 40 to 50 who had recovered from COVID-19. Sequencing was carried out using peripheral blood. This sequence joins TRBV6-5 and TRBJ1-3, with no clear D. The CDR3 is CASSYSERNTIYF. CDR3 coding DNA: TGTGCCAGCAGTTACTCGGAGAGGAACACCATATATTTT.